The rows below give T cell receptor beta chains drawn from one sample of a study of CD8+CD57+ T cells in acquired aplastic anemia. TCRdb re-called the reads through MiXCR, storing one row per CDR3 protein. The sample holds 170,000 or so distinct CDR3 sequences, roughly three fifths seen once. Sequencing was carried out using sorted CD4+, CD8+, or CD8+CD57+ T cells (not recorded which) from PBMCs. The receptors were gathered from a human donor with aplastic anemia. The CDR3 runs from the conserved cysteine through the conserved F or W. A D gene is named only where the DNA matches it firmly. Only some rows state a clone size, as once, few, many or a class for expanded clones.

j_call v_call d_call clone_size cdr3_aa cdr3_nt
TRBJ2-3 TRBV20-1 . . CSVSTDTQYF TGCAGTGTAAGCACAGATACGCAGTATTTT
TRBJ2-6 TRBV19 . . CASTISGANVLTF TGTGCCAGTACCATCTCTGGGGCCAACGTCCTGACTTTC
TRBJ1-6 TRBV5-6 TRBD1 once CASSHVTGESPLHF TGTGCCAGCAGCCACGTGACAGGGGAGTCACCCCTCCACTTT
TRBJ2-5 TRBV2 TRBD1 . CASSEVRTGQETQYF TGTGCCAGCAGTGAGGTCCGGACAGGCCAAGAGACCCAGTACTTC
TRBJ1-1 TRBV6-1 . many CASIEGDTEAFF TGTGCCAGCATCGAAGGGGACACTGAAGCTTTCTTT
TRBJ1-6 TRBV19 . . CASTDSVGSPLHF TGTGCCAGTACCGACTCCGTTGGTTCACCCCTCCACTTT
TRBJ1-1 TRBV29-1 . once CSVLPADMVTEAFF TGCAGCGTCCTCCCAGCGGATATGGTCACTGAAGCTTTCTTT
TRBJ2-6 TRBV4-3 . . CASSQGLSGANVLTF TGCGCCAGCAGCCAAGGTCTCTCTGGGGCCAACGTCCTGACTTTC
TRBJ1-1 TRBV20-1 . . CSASQAMNTEAFF TGCAGTGCTAGCCAGGCTATGAACACTGAAGCTTTCTTT
TRBJ2-5 TRBV7-7 TRBD2 once CASSADGSGSGETQYF TGTGCTAGCAGCGCCGACGGTAGCGGGAGTGGGGAGACCCAGTACTTC
TRBJ2-7 TRBV5-4 TRBD2 . CASSLAGAAGDSYEQYF TGTGCCAGCAGCTTGGCCGGGGCAGCGGGGGACTCCTACGAGCAGTACTTC
TRBJ2-5 TRBV27 TRBD2 few CASSTSGIETQYF TGTGCCAGCAGCACTAGCGGTATTGAGACCCAGTACTTC
TRBJ2-7 TRBV7-8 . . CASLDREVSYEQYF TGTGCCAGCCTCGACCGTGAGGTGTCCTACGAGCAGTACTTC
TRBJ2-1 TRBV7-2 TRBD1 . CASSLVLPGQGARNEQFF TGTGCCAGCAGCTTAGTTCTCCCGGGACAGGGGGCGAGGAATGAGCAGTTCTTC
TRBJ2-7 TRBV14 . . CASSQYRVDEQYF TGTGCCAGCAGCCAATACAGGGTGGACGAGCAGTACTTC